The clone carrying this T cell receptor (beta chain) was counted a single time. The data are from a study of preoperative IRX-2 immunotherapy in early breast cancer. Treatment specified: preoperative locoregional IRX-2 cytokine immunotherapy. Preoperative locoregional IRX-2 cytokine immunotherapy was tested in the phase Ib source study. Clones were read by immunoSEQ multiplex PCR, and TCRdb kept only the in-frame ones, dropping some. Of 34,000 or so clones in the sample, about 96% were seen once. In germline, CDR1 is KGHSH, CDR2 LQKENI. V lost 1 base to trimming and J lost 6 bases, with 12 bases between them. CDR3 length: 14 amino acids.

The chain employs TRBV18 and TRBJ1-2; TRBD1 is a possible D gene (5 bases). The TCR sequence derives from a human donor with breast cancer. Sampling was performed from a patient treated with IRX-2 immunotherapy. The CDR3 region has the DNA TGTGCCAGCTCACCACAGAGGGGCCGGAATGGCTACACCTTC. It codes for CASSPQRGRNGYTF.